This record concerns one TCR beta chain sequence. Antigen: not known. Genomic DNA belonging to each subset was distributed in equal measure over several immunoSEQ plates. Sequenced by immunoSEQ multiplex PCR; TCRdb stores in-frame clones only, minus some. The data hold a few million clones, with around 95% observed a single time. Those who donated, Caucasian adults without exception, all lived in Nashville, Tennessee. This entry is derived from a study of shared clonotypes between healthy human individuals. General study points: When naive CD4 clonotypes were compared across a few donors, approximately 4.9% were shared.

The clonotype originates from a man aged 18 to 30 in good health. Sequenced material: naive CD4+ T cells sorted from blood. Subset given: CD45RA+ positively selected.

For the CDR3, the DNA is TGTGCCAGCAGAGACAGGTTGACGTACGAGCAGTACTTC. Its protein product is CASRDRLTYEQYF. This chain connects TRBV6-1 to TRBJ2-7, with D possibly matching TRBD1 (6 bases). The CDR3 covers 13 residues. Germline V CDR1 and CDR2: MNHNS, SASEGT. Trimming took 6 bases from V and 4 from J, leaving 13 bases between them.